This is a list of T cell receptor beta chains from one sample in a study of cytomegalovirus exposure and HLA in healthy donors. Produced via immunoSEQ multiplex PCR; TCRdb's table is partial and in-frame only. The sample carries 95,000 to 100,000 clones, roughly 76% recorded once. What was sequenced was PBMCs. The source is a man aged 35-49 years in good health and CMV-seronegative. CDR3s include the opening cysteine and the closing phenylalanine or tryptophan. The D gene is left open where the match is weak. Expanded clones are given a class, and other clones once, few, many or no size at all.

size	V	J	D	CDR3	DNA
once	TRBV6-5	TRBJ2-2	NA	CASSPDTVNTGELFF	TGTGCCAGCAGTCCGGACACAGTTAACACCGGGGAGCTGTTTTTT
NA	TRBV5-6	TRBJ2-4	NA	CASSLTGPYVAKNIQYF	TGTGCCAGCAGCTTGACAGGACCCTATGTAGCCAAAAACATTCAGTACTTC
NA	TRBV5-1	TRBJ1-6	NA	CASSYYDRSNSPLHF	TGCGCCAGCAGCTACTACGACAGATCCAATTCACCCCTCCACTTT
NA	TRBV7-9	TRBJ2-7	NA	CSSSLVQGSSYEQYF	TGTTCCAGCAGCTTAGTCCAGGGCAGCTCCTACGAGCAGTACTTC
NA	TRBV29-1	TRBJ1-5	NA	CSVGGQRNQPQHF	TGCAGCGTTGGGGGGCAAAGGAATCAGCCCCAGCATTTT
NA	TRBV14	TRBJ2-1	TRBD2	CASSLGLAGVVNEQFF	TGTGCCAGCAGCCTGGGACTAGCGGGAGTTGTCAATGAGCAGTTCTTC
NA	TRBV13	TRBJ2-7	TRBD2	CASSPGGSGSYEQYF	TGTGCCAGCAGCCCCGGGGGTAGCGGGAGCTACGAGCAGTACTTC
NA	TRBV9	TRBJ1-6	NA	CASSVDSSSYNSPLHF	TGTGCCAGCAGCGTAGATTCTAGCTCCTATAATTCACCCCTCCACTTT
NA	TRBV5-5	TRBJ2-7	TRBD1	CASSLEGTGGLREQYF	TGTGCCAGCAGCTTGGAGGGGACAGGCGGGTTACGCGAGCAGTACTTC
NA	TRBV18	TRBJ1-1	NA	CASSPLNGEAFF	TGTGCCAGCTCACCACTAAACGGTGAAGCTTTCTTT
NA	TRBV5-1	TRBJ2-5	NA	CASTTGLETQYF	TGCGCCAGTACCACAGGGCTAGAGACCCAGTACTTC
NA	TRBV5-6	TRBJ1-5	TRBD1	CASSRGTDNQPQHF	TGTGCCAGCAGCCGAGGGACAGACAATCAGCCCCAGCATTTT
NA	TRBV7-9	TRBJ1-5	NA	CASSRGGTGSQPQHF	TGTGCCAGCAGCCGCGGGGGTACAGGGAGTCAGCCCCAGCATTTT
NA	TRBV11-3	TRBJ2-5	NA	CASSLGFLEEGETQYF	TGTGCCAGCAGCTTAGGTTTCCTTGAAGAGGGAGAGACCCAGTACTTC
NA	TRBV28	TRBJ2-7	NA	CASSPQDSYEQYF	TGTGCCAGCAGTCCACAGGACTCCTACGAGCAGTACTTC
NA	TRBV11-3	TRBJ2-1	TRBD2	CASSSRTSGAYNEQFF	TGTGCCAGCAGCTCCCGGACTAGCGGGGCCTACAATGAGCAGTTCTTC
once	TRBV11-2	TRBJ2-3	NA	CASRKARGTDTQYF	TGTGCCAGCAGAAAAGCACGGGGCACAGATACGCAGTATTTT
NA	TRBV28	TRBJ2-2	TRBD2	CASSIAGGLGELFF	TGTGCCAGCAGCATAGCGGGAGGGTTGGGGGAGCTGTTTTTT